This passage covers 13 T cell receptor beta chains from one sample sequenced in a study of blood T cells in healthy people across ages. Primers used in a second PCR of roughly 7 to 11 cycles were a sample-barcoded 5' primer and a J-beta primer mix. TCRdb recomputed calls from the 5' RACE reads with MiXCR, one row per CDR3 protein. The sample holds around 1.5 million distinct CDR3 sequences; roughly 40% are singletons and the top ten take 7.9%. The sample comprised blood. The receptors here all came from a woman aged 18-35 years in good health.

CDR3 nucleotides: TGTGCCTGGAGTCTTGGGGTCCAGGATGGCTACACCTTC. Its translation: CAWSLGVQDGYTF. The chain joins TRBV30 to TRBJ1-2; D unclear. CDR1 is GTSNPN, CDR2 SVGIG, per germline (reference sequence). Between the trimmed V and J ends, which lost 2 bases and 6 bases, there was a span of 13 bases. The CDR3 spans 13 residues. Complete variable domain (other parts from reference TRBV30 and TRBJ1-2): SQTIHQWPATLVQPVGSPLSLECTVEGTSNPNLYWYRQAAGRGLQLLFYSVGIGQISSEVPQNLSASRPQDRQFILSSKKLLLSDSGFYLCAWSLGVQDGYTFGSGTRLTVV.

This clonotype was seen just once. The rearrangement uses TRBV12-3 or TRBV12-4 and TRBJ1-4; TRBD1 might be the D (5 bases). The length of the CDR3 is 15 residues. V lost 4 bases and J lost 8, with 17 bases in between. The CDR3 spells CASSSIRGQHEKLFF. The CDR3 DNA reads as TGTGCCAGCAGTTCGATCCGGGGCCAACACGAAAAACTGTTTTTT.

J is TRBJ2-5 and V is TRBV7-2; 11 nucleotides agree with TRBD1. The germline V gene encodes CDR1 SGHTA and CDR2 FQGNSA. V was clipped by 3 bases and J by 5 bases; unmatched bases: 11. The CDR3 extends over 17 amino acids. Here the CDR3 DNA reads TGTGCCAGCAGCTTGGACAGGGGGCGGACCTTTGGGGAGACCCAGTACTTC. Protein: CASSLDRGRTFGETQYF. The variable domain in full, completed from reference TRBV7-2 and TRBJ2-5, reads GAGVSQSPSNKVTEKGKDVELRCDPISGHTALYWYRQSLGQGLEFLIYFQGNSAPDKSGLPSDRFSAERTGGSVSTLTIQRTQQEDSAVYLCASSLDRGRTFGETQYFGPGTRLLVL.

A word on this clonotype: Relative to the germline gene, one junction end is altered; a read error may explain this. The rearrangement links TRBV5-1 to TRBJ2-1; TRBD2 agrees at 10 bases. The CDR3 runs to 18 residues. CDR1 is SGHRS, CDR2 YFSETQ, per germline. The CDR3 reads CASSLGKTSGLSYNEQFF. The CDR3 DNA follows: TGTGCCAGCAGCTTGGGAAAGACTAGCGGGCTCTCCTACAATGAGCAGTTCTTC.

In its sample, this clonotype was seen many times. The chain carries TRBV18 and TRBJ2-7; TRBD2 matches 8 bases. This CDR3 contains 12 residues. V dropped 8 bases and J dropped 2; count of bases not matched to a gene: 2. From germline, CDR1 is KGHSH and CDR2 LQKENI. CDR3 sequence reads: CASAREAYEQYF. CDR3 in DNA: TGTGCCAGCGCGCGGGAGGCCTACGAGCAGTACTTC. Full variable domain (rest looked up from reference TRBV18 and TRBJ2-7): NAGVMQNPRHLVRRRGQEARLRCSPMKGHSHVYWYRQLPEEGLKFMVYLQKENIIDESGMPKERFSAEFPKEGPSILRIQQVVRGDSAAYFCASAREAYEQYFGPGTRLTVT.

The table lists this clonotype with many counts. The J gene is TRBJ2-7, the V gene TRBV20-1, with 10 nucleotides matching TRBD2. Germline CDR1 is DFQATT and CDR2 is SNEGSKA (reference sequence). The CDR3 has 14 residues. J lost 4 bases, V lost 5 bases, and 8 bases had no gene match. This CDR3 is CSAHSGTSAYEQYF. CDR3 coding DNA: TGCAGTGCTCACTCCGGGACTAGCGCGTACGAGCAGTACTTC.

The sample holds a few counts of this clonotype. The chain couples TRBV28 to TRBJ1-2, with TRBD1 as a possible D gene (6 bases). The germline CDR1 and CDR2 sequences are MDHEN and SYDVKM. The CDR3 is 15 residues long. V was pared by 5 bases and J by 4 bases, with 17 bases between. DNA of the CDR3: TGTGCCAGCAGTCTCACGACAGGACTCTCCTATGGCTACACCTTC. Translation: CASSLTTGLSYGYTF.

A few counts support this clonotype. The CDR3 loop reads CASRRQGASNQPQHF. The DNA of the CDR3 is TGTGCCAGCAGGCGACAGGGGGCAAGCAATCAGCCCCAGCATTTT. The chain recombines TRBV6-1 with TRBJ1-5; the match to TRBD1 covers 10 bases. The V gene's germline CDR1 is MNHNS and CDR2 SASEGT. The CDR3 consists of 15 residues. V shed 6 bases, J shed 1 base, and the junction held 3 bases outside the gene matches.

This clonotype was picked up a small number of times. The chain joins TRBV6-6 to TRBJ1-2; 7 nucleotides line up with TRBD1. The germline V gene has CDR1 MNHNY and CDR2 SVGAGI (reference sequence). This CDR3 region has 15 residues. V dropped 2 bases and J dropped 4; count of bases not matched to a gene: 7. The CDR3 is CASSYPVDRAYGYTF. The CDR3 coding sequence is TGTGCCAGCAGTTACCCCGTTGACAGGGCCTATGGCTACACCTTC.

The chain recombines TRBV6-5 with TRBJ2-7; possibly TRBD1 or TRBD2 for D (5 bases each). CDR1 is MNHEY, CDR2 SVGAGI, per germline. V was clipped by 6 bases and J by 0 bases, with 18 bases between them. This CDR3 comprises 16 residues. The chain's CDR3 is CASRLTGTESSYEQYF. The CDR3, as DNA: TGTGCCAGCAGGCTTACCGGGACCGAGAGCTCCTACGAGCAGTACTTC.

V usage is TRBV6-2 or TRBV6-3 and J usage is TRBJ1-2, with D maybe TRBD1 (6 bases). Trimming shortened V by 8 bases and J by 0 bases, and 31 bases separated the two germline ends. The CDR3 has 20 amino acids. CDR1 is MNHEY, CDR2 SVGEGT, per germline. The DNA of the CDR3 is TGTGCCAGCGCGGGAGACGTCTGGACAGCCCCTGCTATTCCTAACTATGGCTACACCTTC. Its translation: CASAGDVWTAPAIPNYGYTF.

This rearrangement joins TRBV11-2 to TRBJ2-3; D is unclear. The CDR3 consists of 20 residues. V was trimmed by 0 bases and J by 1 base, leaving 23 bases between them. Looked up from germline, CDR1 is SGHAT and CDR2 is FQNNGV. The CDR3 protein is CASSLDGRVLLIDGTDTQYF. DNA for the CDR3: TGTGCCAGCAGCTTAGATGGCCGGGTCCTTTTGATCGATGGCACAGATACGCAGTATTTT.

The chain uses TRBV4-1 and TRBJ2-1; 11 positions agree with TRBD2. The CDR3 is made up of 16 amino acids. CDR1 is MGHRA and CDR2 is YSYEKL in the germline V gene. V shed 2 bases, J shed 3 bases, and the junction held 3 bases outside the gene matches. The CDR3 coding sequence is TGCGCCAGCAGCCAACCTCTAGCGGGGGGCTACAATGAGCAGTTCTTC. It is translated as CASSQPLAGGYNEQFF.